These 30 T cell receptor beta chains were sequenced from one sample in a study of blood T cell repertoires in COVID-19. The method was immunoSEQ multiplex PCR; TCRdb's version includes in-frame clones alone and lacks a portion of them. The top ten hold over 4% of the sample, which has about 350,000 clones, about 90% seen once. Sequencing was carried out using PBMCs or T cells enriched from blood (not recorded which). The receptors derive from a woman in her 30s who had recovered from COVID-19.

This chain links TRBV9 with TRBJ2-1, with TRBD2 identical over 13 bases. This CDR3 contains 17 residues. Germline V gives CDR1 SGDLS, CDR2 YYNGEE. V shed 4 bases, J shed 7 bases, and the junction held 11 bases outside the gene matches. CDR3 protein: CASSFSGTSGVGNEQFF. The CDR3, as DNA: TGTGCCAGCAGCTTCTCCGGGACTAGCGGGGTGGGGAATGAGCAGTTCTTC.

This chain connects TRBV24-1 to TRBJ2-1, with 11 positions matching TRBD2. CDR1 is KGHDR and CDR2 is SFDVKD in the germline V gene. The CDR3 is 16 amino acids. J gave up 4 bases and V 5 bases, and 6 bases lay outside the gene matches. CDR3 sequence: CATSGHSGGEYNEQFF. The CDR3 bases are TGTGCCACCAGTGGTCATAGCGGGGGGGAATACAATGAGCAGTTCTTC.

The chain employs TRBV18 and TRBJ2-1, with a tentative D call TRBD1 (6 bases). Per the germline V gene, CDR1 is KGHSH and CDR2 is LQKENI. Trimming shortened V by 3 bases and J by 4 bases, and 16 bases separated the two germline ends. CDR3 length: 16 residues. CDR3 sequence reads: CASSPARQGYYNEQFF. The CDR3 nucleotides are TGTGCCAGCTCACCTGCCAGGCAGGGGTATTACAATGAGCAGTTCTTC. Full variable domain (outside the CDR3, taken from reference TRBV18 and TRBJ2-1): NAGVMQNPRHLVRRRGQEARLRCSPMKGHSHVYWYRQLPEEGLKFMVYLQKENIIDESGMPKERFSAEFPKEGPSILRIQQVVRGDSAAYFCASSPARQGYYNEQFFGPGTRLTVL.

The V and J genes are TRBV7-9 and TRBJ2-1; 14 nucleotides agree with TRBD2. Germline CDR1 and CDR2: SEHNR and FQNEAQ (reference sequence). The J segment lost 5 bases and the V segment lost 3 bases, leaving 0 bases of the junction unmatched. The CDR3 contains 15 residues. The CDR3 sequence is CASSLGLAGDNEQFF. The CDR3 nucleotides read TGTGCCAGCAGCTTGGGACTAGCGGGGGACAATGAGCAGTTCTTC.

V and J are TRBV3-1 (or the pseudogene TRBV3-2) and TRBJ2-5; 9 bases are a match to TRBD2. This CDR3 has 15 amino acids. With V trimmed by 4 bases and J by 4 bases, 7 bases remained unmatched. Germline V CDR1 and CDR2: LGHDT, YNNKEL (reference sequence). The CDR3 DNA follows: TGTGCCAGCAGCCCCCCGGGACTAGCTGCAGAGACCCAGTACTTC. Translating it yields CASSPPGLAAETQYF.

This sequence joins TRBV5-1 and TRBJ2-5, with D possibly TRBD1 on 5 matching bases. The CDR3 runs to 15 residues. Germline V lookup: CDR1 SGHRS, CDR2 YFSETQ. V was pared by 1 base and J by 5 bases, with 15 bases between. Written as DNA, the CDR3 is TGCGCCAGCAGCTTGAGTCAGGGTTATGGGGAGACCCAGTACTTC. Translating gives CASSLSQGYGETQYF.

This clone has a handful of counts. Here the CDR3 DNA reads TGTGCCAGCAGCCCCCGGGACAGACCTAATCAGCCCCAGCATTTT. Translation: CASSPRDRPNQPQHF. This sequence joins TRBV7-8 and TRBJ1-5; 7 bases match TRBD1. V trimming: 5 bases; J trimming: 4 bases; junction bases outside the gene matches: 8. Per the germline V gene, CDR1 is SGHVS and CDR2 is FQNEAQ. The CDR3 is made up of 15 amino acids.

The chain employs TRBV9 and TRBJ1-1, with D hard to call. V was clipped by 4 bases and J by 0 bases, with 16 bases between them. Germline V gives CDR1 SGDLS, CDR2 YYNGEE. The CDR3 consists of 16 residues. The DNA for the CDR3 is TGTGCCAGCAGCCCCGGGGTGATGGGCATGAACACTGAAGCTTTCTTT. Its protein product is CASSPGVMGMNTEAFF.

The chain combines TRBV30 with TRBJ2-3; 13 nucleotides agree with TRBD2. This CDR3 is built from 15 residues. Germline loops: CDR1 GTSNPN, CDR2 SVGIG (reference sequence). The V segment lost 0 bases and the J segment 3 bases; nucleotides outside the gene matches: 0. CDR3 bases: TGTGCCTGGAGTGTACTAGCGGGGGGGACAGATACGCAGTATTTT. It is translated as CAWSVLAGGTDTQYF. Full variable domain (missing parts from reference TRBV30 and TRBJ2-3): SQTIHQWPATLVQPVGSPLSLECTVEGTSNPNLYWYRQAAGRGLQLLFYSVGIGQISSEVPQNLSASRPQDRQFILSSKKLLLSDSGFYLCAWSVLAGGTDTQYFGPGTRLTVL.

This CDR3 is CASSQDGGGSNQPQHF. The DNA of the CDR3 is TGCGCCAGCAGCCAAGATGGAGGAGGAAGCAATCAGCCCCAGCATTTT. V usage is TRBV4-1 and J usage is TRBJ1-5; unclear D gene. Germline V gives CDR1 MGHRA, CDR2 YSYEKL. The CDR3 consists of 16 residues. V lost 0 bases to trimming and J lost 1 base, with 10 bases between them.

This clone was found once. V usage is TRBV9 and J usage is TRBJ1-4; D gene ambiguous. Germline lookup yields CDR1 SGDLS and CDR2 YYNGEE. The CDR3 is made up of 14 amino acids. Between the trimmed V and J ends, which lost 4 bases and 5 bases, there was a span of 12 bases. The CDR3 is CASSSDSLNEKLFF. CDR3 DNA sequence: TGTGCCAGCAGCTCGGACTCACTGAATGAAAAACTGTTTTTT.

The chain has TRBV19 and TRBJ1-1; maybe TRBD1 (5 bases). Germline V CDR1 and CDR2: LNHDA, SQIVND (reference sequence). Trimming left V 5 bases short and J 2 bases short, with 15 bases between. The CDR3 contains 15 residues. CDR3: CASSGVSGPNTEAFF. The DNA of the CDR3 is TGTGCCAGTAGTGGGGTGTCAGGGCCCAACACTGAAGCTTTCTTT.

This clone was seen only once. The chain employs TRBV2 and TRBJ2-3; TRBD2 aligns across 8 bases. CDR3 length: 16 amino acids. V was clipped by 7 bases and J by 2 bases; unmatched bases: 11. CDR1 is SNHLY and CDR2 is FYNNEI in the germline V gene. The CDR3 reads CASKRLRGAITDTQYF. The DNA for the CDR3 is TGTGCCAGCAAACGGTTGCGGGGGGCCATCACAGATACGCAGTATTTT.

The chain links TRBV27 to TRBJ1-1, with 7 bases matching TRBD1. This CDR3 is built from 17 residues. CDR1 MNHEY and CDR2 SMNVEV come from the germline V gene (reference sequence). The junction had 13 bases not matched to a gene; V was cut back by 3 bases and J by 3 bases. Here the CDR3 reads CASSFSTGQEGDTEAFF. The DNA of the CDR3 is TGTGCCAGCAGTTTTTCTACCGGACAGGAGGGCGACACTGAAGCTTTCTTT.

The V and J genes are TRBV9 and TRBJ2-7; 9 nucleotides align to TRBD1. CDR1 and CDR2 from the germline V gene are SGDLS and YYNGEE. The CDR3 has 14 residues. V shed 3 bases and J 4 bases; nucleotides not matched to a gene: 5. The CDR3 region has the DNA TGTGCCAGCAGCGGGGGACAGGGTAAATACGAGCAGTACTTC. Protein product: CASSGGQGKYEQYF.

The V call is TRBV3-1 (or the pseudogene TRBV3-2), the J call TRBJ1-4; TRBD1 matches at 8 bases. The CDR3 is 14 residues long. Trimming cost V 4 bases and J 7 bases; bases outside gene matches: 5. Germline assignment: CDR1 LGHDT and CDR2 YNNKEL (reference sequence). The CDR3 reads CASSPRDRSEKLFF. In nucleotides, the CDR3 is TGTGCCAGCAGCCCCCGGGACAGGTCTGAAAAACTGTTTTTT.

The genes are TRBV24-1 and TRBJ1-2; tentative D call: TRBD1 (5 bases). Trimming took off 9 bases at V and 4 bases at J, with 11 bases between the two ends. The CDR3 is made up of 12 amino acids. Per germline, CDR1 KGHDR and CDR2 SFDVKD. CDR3 nucleotides: TGTGCCACCCCCGACAGAGCCTATGGCTACACCTTC. Translation: CATPDRAYGYTF.

The chain employs TRBV7-2 and TRBJ1-1; 7 nucleotides match TRBD1. Trimming removed 1 base from V and 2 bases from J; junction bases left unmatched: 7. This CDR3 is 16 amino acids long. Germline V CDR1 and CDR2: SGHTA, FQGNSA. This chain's CDR3 is CASSLGIQGDNTEAFF. In DNA form, the CDR3 reads TGTGCCAGCAGCTTAGGAATCCAGGGGGACAACACTGAAGCTTTCTTT.

The chain recombines TRBV28 with TRBJ2-3, with unresolved D. Trimming took off 10 bases at V and 0 bases at J, with 17 bases between the two ends. Germline loops: CDR1 MDHEN, CDR2 SYDVKM. The CDR3 is 15 residues long. Here the CDR3 DNA reads TGTGCCATCGAAGACACCCCTGGGAGCACAGATACGCAGTATTTT. The encoded protein is CAIEDTPGSTDTQYF.

This sequence joins TRBV5-1 and TRBJ2-1, with 9 bases that match TRBD1. This CDR3 contains 15 residues. V lost 4 bases to trimming and J lost 4 bases; unmatched junction nucleotides: 6. CDR1 and CDR2 (germline): SGHRS, YFSETQ. The CDR3 DNA follows: TGCGCCAGCAGCACCCAGGGACAGGGTTACAATGAGCAGTTCTTC. Translation gives CASSTQGQGYNEQFF.

The J gene is TRBJ2-3, the V gene TRBV7-2; 10 bases line up with TRBD2. V lost 7 bases and J lost 3; bases outside the gene matches: 10. Germline assignment: CDR1 SGHTA and CDR2 FQGNSA. This CDR3 has 16 residues. The CDR3 sequence is CASMQGQRGGTDTQYF. The CDR3 DNA sequence: TGTGCCAGCATGCAGGGCCAGCGGGGGGGGACAGATACGCAGTATTTT.

CDR3 protein: CASTGGTSGGADTQYF. The CDR3 nucleotides are TGTGCCAGCACCGGAGGGACTAGCGGGGGGGCAGATACGCAGTATTTT. This sequence joins TRBV2 and TRBJ2-3; 16 nucleotides agree with TRBD2. The ends lost 7 bases at V and 4 bases at J; junction bases unmatched: 5. The CDR3 consists of 16 residues. CDR1 and CDR2 (germline): SNHLY, FYNNEI.

This chain uses TRBV18 with TRBJ2-5; 7 nucleotides agree with TRBD1. Losses at the gene ends were 0 bases for V and 5 bases for J; bases not matched to a gene: 3. The germline V gene has CDR1 KGHSH and CDR2 LQKENI. The CDR3 length is 14 residues. This chain's CDR3 is CASSPPTGRETQYF. The DNA of the CDR3 is TGTGCCAGCTCACCACCGACAGGGCGGGAGACCCAGTACTTC.

The gene calls are TRBV4-3 and TRBJ2-3; perhaps TRBD1 as D (6 bases). Per the germline V gene, CDR1 is LGHNA and CDR2 is YSLEER. CDR3 length equals 14 residues. Trimming pared 0 bases from V and 4 bases from J, leaving 8 bases between. Here the CDR3 DNA reads TGCGCCAGCAGCCAAGACAGGGGCCCAGATACGCAGTATTTT. The encoded protein is CASSQDRGPDTQYF.

The genes are TRBV28 and TRBJ2-5, with D perhaps TRBD2 (6 bases). The ends were cut back, 3 bases at V and 2 bases at J, with 13 bases in the middle. Germline V gene sequence: CDR1 MDHEN, CDR2 SYDVKM. The CDR3 has 15 amino acids. CDR3 amino acids: CASSLAGTAQETQYF. For the CDR3, the DNA is TGTGCCAGCAGTTTGGCTGGGACTGCGCAAGAGACCCAGTACTTC.

The chain joins TRBV29-1 to TRBJ1-1; D unclear. Germline CDR1 reads SQVTM; CDR2 reads ANQGSEA. This CDR3 region has 12 residues. The V gene lost 8 bases and the J gene lost 0 bases, with 10 bases spanning the gap. DNA for the CDR3: TGCAGCCCCGTCGCGATGAACACTGAAGCTTTCTTT. Protein product: CSPVAMNTEAFF.

The chain has TRBV19 and TRBJ2-1; no reliable D call. The germline V gene encodes CDR1 LNHDA and CDR2 SQIVND (reference sequence). CDR3 size: 15 residues. Trimming removed 1 base from V and 1 base from J, with 8 bases in between. CDR3 residues: CASSIGGGSYNEQFF. CDR3 coding DNA: TGTGCCAGTAGTATAGGTGGCGGTTCCTACAATGAGCAGTTCTTC.

This clone appeared a few times. Other DNA sequences from this sample encode an identical CDR3 as well. The V gene is TRBV5-1, the J gene TRBJ2-7; tentative D call: TRBD1 (8 bases). CDR1 is SGHRS, CDR2 YFSETQ, per germline. The V end was cut by 2 bases, the J end by 5 bases, with 11 bases between. This CDR3 contains 13 residues. CDR3 DNA sequence: TGCGCCAGCAGCTTTACAGGGGGGGACGAGCAGTACTTC. Protein: CASSFTGGDEQYF.

V and J are TRBV25-1 and TRBJ1-5; 8 bases are a match to TRBD1. CDR3 size: 15 residues. Germline V gives CDR1 MGHDK, CDR2 SYGVNS. V shed 3 bases, J shed 4 bases, and the junction held 5 bases outside the gene matches. CDR3 region: CASSDTGGSNQPQHF. The CDR3 nucleotides read TGTGCCAGCAGTGATACAGGGGGAAGTAATCAGCCCCAGCATTTT.

The chain is built from TRBV2 and TRBJ2-5; the match to TRBD2 covers 7 bases. From germline, CDR1 is SNHLY and CDR2 FYNNEI. The ends lost 3 bases at V and 5 bases at J; junction bases unmatched: 6. There are 14 residues in the CDR3. CDR3 nucleotide sequence: TGTGCCAGCAGTGACTCCGGGGGGTTGGAGACCCAGTACTTC. This encodes CASSDSGGLETQYF.